These T cell receptor beta chains were read from a single sample in a study of cytomegalovirus exposure and HLA in healthy donors. Clones were read by immunoSEQ multiplex PCR, and TCRdb kept only the in-frame ones, dropping some. This sample has around 120,000 clones, with 81% found just once. Input material: PBMCs. These TCRs come from a woman under 40 in good health and CMV-seronegative. The CDR3 runs from the conserved cysteine through the conserved F or W. Each record gives: D gene, V gene, clone size, J gene, CDR3 protein, CDR3 DNA. D genes are given only for firm matches. Not all rows give a size; the values are once, few, many and, for expanded clones, a class.

TRBD2,TRBV4-1,.,TRBJ2-5,CASSQVAGLQETQYF,TGCGCCAGCAGCCAAGTAGCGGGGCTACAAGAGACCCAGTACTTC
.,TRBV9,.,TRBJ2-3,CASSVVVGKYTDTQYF,TGTGCCAGCAGCGTAGTCGTCGGGAAGTACACAGATACGCAGTATTTT
.,TRBV19,.,TRBJ2-3,CASDEGGTDTQYF,TGTGCCAGCGATGAGGGCGGCACAGATACGCAGTATTTT
TRBD2,TRBV9,.,TRBJ2-3,CASSMSGGRTDTQYF,TGTGCCAGCAGCATGAGCGGGGGACGCACAGATACGCAGTATTTT
TRBD2,TRBV7-9,once,TRBJ2-2,CASSPRGLAGVSNTGELFF,TGTGCCAGCAGCCCAAGGGGGCTAGCGGGAGTGTCGAACACCGGGGAGCTGTTTTTT
TRBD1,TRBV7-2,.,TRBJ1-1,CASSLGQINTEAFF,TGTGCCAGCAGCTTGGGACAGATAAACACTGAAGCTTTCTTT
.,TRBV27,.,TRBJ2-1,CASSDIQGYNEQFF,TGTGCCAGCAGTGATATACAGGGATACAATGAGCAGTTCTTC
.,TRBV10-3,.,TRBJ2-1,CAISPDKSAYNEQFF,TGTGCCATCAGTCCAGACAAGTCTGCCTACAATGAGCAGTTCTTC
TRBD1,TRBV28,.,TRBJ1-1,CASSLTGRNTEAFF,TGTGCCAGCAGTTTGACAGGGAGGAACACTGAAGCTTTCTTT
TRBD2,TRBV10-1,few,TRBJ2-7,CASGPAGRVEQYF,TGCGCCAGCGGTCCGGCCGGGAGGGTTGAGCAGTACTTC
TRBD1,TRBV6-6,.,TRBJ1-5,CASRFGQGVSNQPQHF,TGTGCCAGCAGATTTGGACAGGGGGTGAGCAATCAGCCCCAGCATTTT
.,TRBV19,once,TRBJ1-5,CASSLRGGNQPQHF,TGTGCCAGTAGTCTCCGGGGGGGGAATCAGCCCCAGCATTTT
TRBD1,TRBV7-6,few,TRBJ2-7,CASSLVPGTEHEQYF,TGTGCCAGCAGCTTAGTACCGGGGACAGAGCACGAGCAGTACTTC
TRBD1,TRBV6-5,.,TRBJ2-5,CASSSWDREETQYF,TGTGCCAGCAGTTCATGGGACAGGGAAGAGACCCAGTACTTC
TRBD2,TRBV28,few,TRBJ2-4,CASSPSGGEAKNIQYF,TGTGCCAGCAGCCCTAGCGGAGGGGAGGCCAAAAACATTCAGTACTTC
.,TRBV9,.,TRBJ1-6,CASSVAGEPYNSPLHF,TGTGCCAGCAGCGTAGCCGGAGAACCCTATAATTCACCCCTCCACTTT
.,TRBV6-1,.,TRBJ2-1,CASNSNEQFF,TGTGCCAGCAACAGCAATGAGCAGTTCTTC
TRBD1,TRBV6-1,.,TRBJ1-6,CASSERAGGYNSPLHF,TGTGCCAGCAGTGAAAGGGCAGGGGGGTATAATTCACCCCTCCACTTT
.,TRBV12-5,.,TRBJ1-2,CASGFHPGNYGYTF,TGTGCTAGTGGTTTCCATCCGGGTAACTATGGCTACACCTTC
TRBD1,TRBV11-2,.,TRBJ2-5,CASSHRGQETQYF,TGTGCCAGCAGCCACAGGGGCCAAGAGACCCAGTACTTC
TRBD1,TRBV6-1,once,TRBJ2-2,CASSVHKGAATNTGELFF,TGTGCCAGCAGTGTCCACAAGGGGGCAGCCACGAACACCGGGGAGCTGTTTTTT
.,TRBV5-4,few,TRBJ2-2,CASSPGLENTGELFF,TGTGCCAGCAGCCCGGGACTGGAGAACACCGGGGAGCTGTTTTTT
.,TRBV6-1,.,TRBJ2-6,CASSVGQHFSGANVLTF,TGTGCCAGCAGTGTTGGGCAGCACTTCTCTGGGGCCAACGTCCTGACTTTC
TRBD2,TRBV11-1,.,TRBJ2-7,CASSLATSGSYEQYF,TGTGCCAGCAGCTTAGCGACTAGCGGGAGCTACGAGCAGTACTTC
.,TRBV5-4,.,TRBJ2-1,CASSLVGGGTPGEQFF,TGTGCCAGCAGCTTGGTTGGGGGAGGGACACCTGGGGAGCAGTTCTTC
TRBD2,TRBV19,.,TRBJ2-3,CASSPGLATDTQYF,TGTGCCAGTAGCCCGGGACTAGCCACAGATACGCAGTATTTT
TRBD2,TRBV4-1,.,TRBJ2-1,CASSRTGTSDNEQFF,TGCGCCAGCAGCCGCACCGGGACTAGCGACAATGAGCAGTTCTTC
.,TRBV6-6,.,TRBJ1-2,CASSYTVRLVDYGYTF,TGTGCCAGCAGTTACACGGTACGCCTGGTGGACTATGGCTACACCTTC
.,TRBV7-8,few,TRBJ2-7,CSKNKTAYEQYF,TGTTCCAAGAACAAGACAGCCTACGAGCAGTACTTC
TRBD1,TRBV7-9,once,TRBJ2-7,CASSGPGQSSYEQYF,TGTGCCAGCAGCGGGCCGGGACAGAGCTCCTACGAGCAGTACTTC
.,TRBV11-1,.,TRBJ2-1,CASSLGGPGYEQFF,TGTGCCAGCAGCTTAGGGGGCCCTGGCTATGAGCAGTTCTTC
TRBD2,TRBV28,few,TRBJ2-1,CASSFPNGEGKGQFF,TGTGCCAGCAGTTTTCCCAACGGGGAGGGAAAAGGGCAGTTCTTC